The rows below give T cell receptor beta chains drawn from one sample of a study of blood T cell repertoires in COVID-19. Data came from immunoSEQ multiplex PCR; TCRdb stores just in-frame clones and leaves some out. The sample gives around 60,000 clones, around 89% of which show up once; 18% is in the top ten. The sequencing sample was made of peripheral blood. These TCRs come from a woman aged 60-70 years with COVID-19, enrolled during active disease. CDR3s include the opening cysteine and the closing phenylalanine or tryptophan. D genes are given only for firm matches. For some rows the clone size is stated as once, few or many, or as a class when expanded; others skip it.

CDR3aa	CDR3nt	j_gene	d_gene	v_gene	abundance
CATSRDRVGTEAFF	TGTGCCACCAGCAGAGACAGGGTGGGCACTGAAGCTTTCTTT	TRBJ1-1	NA	TRBV15	NA
CASSLFQISNYGYTF	TGTGCCAGCAGTTTGTTCCAGATCTCTAACTATGGCTACACCTTC	TRBJ1-2	NA	TRBV28	NA
CASSDPSQGNQPQHF	TGTGCCAGCAGTGATCCCTCGCAGGGCAATCAGCCCCAGCATTTT	TRBJ1-5	NA	TRBV25-1	NA
CASSFQVNTEAFF	TGCGCCAGCAGCTTCCAGGTGAACACTGAAGCTTTCTTT	TRBJ1-1	NA	TRBV5-1	NA
CASATGRGYTEAFF	TGTGCCAGCGCTACAGGGAGGGGGTACACTGAAGCTTTCTTT	TRBJ1-1	NA	TRBV28	NA
CASSRLTSYNEQFF	TGTGCCAGCAGTCGGCTGACTTCCTACAATGAGCAGTTCTTC	TRBJ2-1	NA	TRBV25-1	NA
CASGLAVSYEQYF	TGTGCCAGCGGACTAGCGGTCTCCTACGAGCAGTACTTC	TRBJ2-7	TRBD2	TRBV12-3/TRBV12-4	NA
CASSLASGKADTQYF	TGTGCCAGCAGCTTAGCATCAGGGAAGGCAGATACGCAGTATTTT	TRBJ2-3	NA	TRBV7-3	NA
CASSSRAFSNQPQHF	TGTGCCAGCAGCTCCAGGGCGTTCAGCAATCAGCCCCAGCATTTT	TRBJ1-5	NA	TRBV13	once
CASSLTGSGTIYF	TGTGCCAGCAGCTTGACGGGTAGCGGCACCATATATTTT	TRBJ1-3	NA	TRBV12-3/TRBV12-4	NA
CASSLGGTGAGNTIYF	TGTGCCAGCAGCTTAGGTGGGACAGGGGCTGGAAACACCATATATTTT	TRBJ1-3	TRBD1	TRBV7-2	NA
CASSQTTGGWYGYTF	TGCGCCAGCAGCCAGACGACAGGGGGCTGGTATGGCTACACCTTC	TRBJ1-2	TRBD1	TRBV4-3	few
CASSFSARQTNEKLFF	TGTGCCAGCAGCTTTTCCGCTAGACAGACTAATGAAAAACTGTTTTTT	TRBJ1-4	NA	TRBV11-3	NA
CASSQTGVRGYTF	TGTGCCAGCAGCCAAACAGGGGTACGAGGCTACACCTTC	TRBJ1-2	TRBD1	TRBV11-3	NA
CSVVGSRGTNEKLFF	TGCAGCGTTGTTGGTTCACGGGGGACTAATGAAAAACTGTTTTTT	TRBJ1-4	NA	TRBV29-1	NA
CASSRAGTGRPGNTIYF	TGTGCCAGCAGCCGCGCCGGGACAGGGAGGCCTGGAAACACCATATATTTT	TRBJ1-3	TRBD1	TRBV5-4	NA
CASIPGLGGDTQYF	TGCGCCAGTATTCCAGGGCTTGGCGGAGATACGCAGTATTTT	TRBJ2-3	NA	TRBV5-1	NA
CASSDRVYEQYF	TGTGCCAGCAGCGACAGGGTTTACGAGCAGTACTTC	TRBJ2-7	TRBD1	TRBV6-5	NA